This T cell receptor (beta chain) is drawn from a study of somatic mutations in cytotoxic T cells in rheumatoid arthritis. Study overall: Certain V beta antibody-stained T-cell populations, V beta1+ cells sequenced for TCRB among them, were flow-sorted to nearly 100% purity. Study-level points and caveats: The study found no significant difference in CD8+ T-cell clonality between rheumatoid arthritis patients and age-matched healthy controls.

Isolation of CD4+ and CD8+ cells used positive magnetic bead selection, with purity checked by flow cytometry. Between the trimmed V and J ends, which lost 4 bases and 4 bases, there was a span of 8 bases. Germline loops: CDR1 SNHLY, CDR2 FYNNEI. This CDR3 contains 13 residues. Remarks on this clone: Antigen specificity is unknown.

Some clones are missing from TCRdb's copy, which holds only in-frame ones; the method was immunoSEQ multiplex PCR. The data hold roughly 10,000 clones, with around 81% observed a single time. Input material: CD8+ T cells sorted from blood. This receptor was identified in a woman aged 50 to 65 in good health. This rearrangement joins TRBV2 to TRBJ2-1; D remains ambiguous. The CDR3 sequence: CASSGGNYNEQFF. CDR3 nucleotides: TGTGCCAGCAGTGGCGGAAATTACAATGAGCAGTTCTTC.